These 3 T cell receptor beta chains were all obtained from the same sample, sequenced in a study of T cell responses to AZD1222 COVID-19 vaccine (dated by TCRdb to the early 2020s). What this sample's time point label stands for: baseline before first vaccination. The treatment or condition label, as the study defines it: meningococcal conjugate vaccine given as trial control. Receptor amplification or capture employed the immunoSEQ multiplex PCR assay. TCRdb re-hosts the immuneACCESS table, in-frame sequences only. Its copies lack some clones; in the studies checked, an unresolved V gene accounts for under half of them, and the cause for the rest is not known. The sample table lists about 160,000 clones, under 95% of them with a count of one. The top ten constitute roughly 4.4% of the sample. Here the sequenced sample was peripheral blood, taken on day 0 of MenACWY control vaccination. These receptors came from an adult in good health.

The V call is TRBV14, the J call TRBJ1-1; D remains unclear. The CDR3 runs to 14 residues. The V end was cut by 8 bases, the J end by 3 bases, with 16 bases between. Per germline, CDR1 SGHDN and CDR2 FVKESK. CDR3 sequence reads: CASVPWAGYTEAFF. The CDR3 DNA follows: TGTGCCAGCGTCCCGTGGGCAGGATACACTGAAGCTTTCTTT.

The CDR3 region is CSVEVDQSVGKLFF. In DNA, the CDR3 is TGCAGCGTTGAAGTGGACCAGTCTGTAGGGAAACTGTTTTTT. The V call is TRBV29-1, the J call TRBJ1-4, with D hard to call. Per the germline V gene, CDR1 is SQVTM and CDR2 is ANQGSEA. The CDR3 consists of 14 residues. V was pared by 1 base and J by 11 bases, with 17 bases between.

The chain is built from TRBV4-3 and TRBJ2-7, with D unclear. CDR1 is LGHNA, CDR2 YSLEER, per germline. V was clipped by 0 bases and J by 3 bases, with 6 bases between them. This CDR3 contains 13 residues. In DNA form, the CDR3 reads TGCGCCAGCAGCCAAGATCGTAGCTACGAGCAGTACTTC. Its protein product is CASSQDRSYEQYF.